Ten or more counts support the clone carrying this TCR beta chain. The CDR3 extends over 13 amino acids. The V gene lost 0 bases and the J gene lost 3 bases, with 7 bases spanning the gap. Per the germline V gene, CDR1 is SGHNT and CDR2 is YYREEE (reference sequence). This entry comes from a study of kidney transplant recipient with SARS-CoV-2 infection. TCRdb called the reads again in MiXCR, with one record for every CDR3 protein. The data contain 200,000 to 250,000 distinct CDR3 sequences, around 30% of them singletons. This clonotype originated in a young adult male patient who had COVID-19 and was a kidney transplant recipient. Some T cells may be the graft donor's. J is TRBJ2-7 and V is TRBV5-4; the D is unclear. The sequencing used a blood sample, collected at baseline and around day 110 from a kidney transplant recipient. CDR3 in DNA: TGTGCCAGCAGCTTGGCTATCGACTACGAGCAGTACTTC. Translation gives CASSLAIDYEQYF.